The source of this T cell receptor (beta chain) is a study of shared clonotypes between healthy human individuals (dated by TCRdb to 2018 to 2020). About the investigation overall: The cohort included a few men and a couple of women between 18 and 49 years of age. Per donor, three plates each were used for CD4 naive and CD4 memory, two for CD8 naive, and one for CD8 memory. To estimate repertoire size and how much clonotypes are shared between individuals, the study performed deep sequencing of blood TCR repertoires from a few healthy adults. To increase sequencing depth and limit assay-specific biases, TCR repertoire library preparation and sequencing were carried out by different laboratories using diverse techniques. Between about 0.85 and 10 billion PBMCs per donor were obtained by leukapheresis.

Healthy HIV-negative adults with no recently reported acute infections or vaccinations were included as donors. Only Caucasian adults living in Nashville, Tennessee, USA were represented among the donors. CD4+ T cells were enriched through magnetic negative selection, after which naive cells were positively selected on CD45RA and the remaining negative fraction served as the memory subset. Blood was obtained by leukapheresis, after which PBMCs were separated by Ficoll-Histopaque density gradient centrifugation and cryopreserved in liquid nitrogen vapor phase. Purity and quantity of every magnetically sorted T cell population were checked by analytical flow cytometry. From each sorted fraction, genomic DNA was isolated and quantified by UV absorbance on a Nanodrop 2000c. The CDR3 covers 18 residues, taking in both the cysteine and the phenylalanine. CDR3 DNA only is kept here, 54 bases in frame from base 1. Trimming costs V 5 bases and J 0 bases, and their ends lie 20 bases apart. According to the germline V gene, CDR1 reads SGHRS and CDR2 reads YFSETQ.

For this clone: This receptor's antigen is unknown. Base qualities are not at hand, and no much larger clone is one base apart.

On the study overall, not on this receptor specifically: Naive subsets generally had larger estimated clonotype richness than memory subsets. Because the study included a small number of donors, the genetic and exposure-history diversity represented was limited. Rarefaction of sorted-subset datasets indicated incomplete sequencing despite the large sequencing depth. When several donors were compared, the shared fraction of clonotypes was 5% to 6.5% for naive CD4, about 4% for naive CD8, about 2.4% for memory CD4, and roughly 0.43% for memory CD8. Clonotypes shared by all four sorted-subset donors showed higher generation probabilities than non-shared clonotypes. Based on pairwise subsampling, the degree of clonotype sharing among donors was expected to be affected by sequencing depth. Sampling was limited to blood, and TCR repertoires in tissue likely differ from TCR repertoires in blood.

Using the deep immunoSEQ assay, TCR CDR3 regions were amplified from genomic DNA by multiplex PCR. Extracted genomic DNA from each cell subset was spread evenly across all wells of several immunoSEQ 96-well plates, with each plate serving as a replicate. Each replicate PCR for sorted subsets received roughly 200 ng genomic DNA, equal to roughly 29,000 T cell genomes. Purified libraries were measured with a Qubit 3.0 fluorometer, size-checked on a Bioanalyzer 2100, and measured again with the KAPA Library Quantification kit. Each immunoSEQ 96-well plate was sequenced on its own single-read 150-cycle Illumina NextSeq 550 flow cell. Per the source publication's procedure: Because only junctional sequences without quality scores were contained in the immunoSEQ output, filtering matching that applied to full-length reads could not be performed. Sequences were annotated with PyIR, a Python wrapper for IgBLAST v1.9, and V/J genes and CDR3 were assigned using IMGT germline references. Any read was removed if the V/J assignment was weak (E-value above 1e-6), the CDR3 was missing, or the read contained stop codons, out-of-frame junctions, or ambiguous translated residues. A V3J clonotype was defined by an identical inferred V gene, J gene, and CDR3 amino acid sequence. Percentage overlap between repertoires was computed as shared unique clonotypes divided by the size of the smaller repertoire. Three approaches were used to assess repertoire richness: RTK rarefaction, the Chao1 estimator, and Recon v2.1 estimates of unobserved clonotypes. For all TCRbeta clonotypes obtained by the gDNA method from a handful of donors, generation probabilities were computed with OLGA. The clones in this table, taken by TCRdb from immuneACCESS, are in-frame only. Not every clone is retained; where verified, under half of the shortfall comes from an unresolved V gene, and the cause of the rest is unknown. For V, J and clone size, that table is used; D and trimming come from the DNA. The sample records 1,400,000 or so clones, 98% of which are singletons. The leading ten clones occupy around 0.38% of the sample.

The sample taken for sequencing was naive CD4+ T cells sorted from blood. The cell subset or site label for this specimen denotes: CD45RA+ positively selected. The source of this sequence is a man aged 25 to 40 in good health. Recombination linked TRBV5-1 to TRBJ2-2; no D gene can be assigned with confidence. The CDR3 protein sequence reads: CASRIHETPYSNTGELFF. The nucleotide sequence is TGCGCCAGCAGAATTCATGAGACGCCCTACTCGAACACCGGGGAGCTGTTTTTT. Full variable domain (CDR3 extended with the reference TRBV5-1 and TRBJ2-2 proteins): KAGVTQTPRYLIKTRGQQVTLSCSPISGHRSVSWYQQTPGQGLQFLFEYFSETQRNKGNFPGRFSGRQFSNSRSEMNVSTLELGDSALYLCASRIHETPYSNTGELFFGEGSRLTVL.